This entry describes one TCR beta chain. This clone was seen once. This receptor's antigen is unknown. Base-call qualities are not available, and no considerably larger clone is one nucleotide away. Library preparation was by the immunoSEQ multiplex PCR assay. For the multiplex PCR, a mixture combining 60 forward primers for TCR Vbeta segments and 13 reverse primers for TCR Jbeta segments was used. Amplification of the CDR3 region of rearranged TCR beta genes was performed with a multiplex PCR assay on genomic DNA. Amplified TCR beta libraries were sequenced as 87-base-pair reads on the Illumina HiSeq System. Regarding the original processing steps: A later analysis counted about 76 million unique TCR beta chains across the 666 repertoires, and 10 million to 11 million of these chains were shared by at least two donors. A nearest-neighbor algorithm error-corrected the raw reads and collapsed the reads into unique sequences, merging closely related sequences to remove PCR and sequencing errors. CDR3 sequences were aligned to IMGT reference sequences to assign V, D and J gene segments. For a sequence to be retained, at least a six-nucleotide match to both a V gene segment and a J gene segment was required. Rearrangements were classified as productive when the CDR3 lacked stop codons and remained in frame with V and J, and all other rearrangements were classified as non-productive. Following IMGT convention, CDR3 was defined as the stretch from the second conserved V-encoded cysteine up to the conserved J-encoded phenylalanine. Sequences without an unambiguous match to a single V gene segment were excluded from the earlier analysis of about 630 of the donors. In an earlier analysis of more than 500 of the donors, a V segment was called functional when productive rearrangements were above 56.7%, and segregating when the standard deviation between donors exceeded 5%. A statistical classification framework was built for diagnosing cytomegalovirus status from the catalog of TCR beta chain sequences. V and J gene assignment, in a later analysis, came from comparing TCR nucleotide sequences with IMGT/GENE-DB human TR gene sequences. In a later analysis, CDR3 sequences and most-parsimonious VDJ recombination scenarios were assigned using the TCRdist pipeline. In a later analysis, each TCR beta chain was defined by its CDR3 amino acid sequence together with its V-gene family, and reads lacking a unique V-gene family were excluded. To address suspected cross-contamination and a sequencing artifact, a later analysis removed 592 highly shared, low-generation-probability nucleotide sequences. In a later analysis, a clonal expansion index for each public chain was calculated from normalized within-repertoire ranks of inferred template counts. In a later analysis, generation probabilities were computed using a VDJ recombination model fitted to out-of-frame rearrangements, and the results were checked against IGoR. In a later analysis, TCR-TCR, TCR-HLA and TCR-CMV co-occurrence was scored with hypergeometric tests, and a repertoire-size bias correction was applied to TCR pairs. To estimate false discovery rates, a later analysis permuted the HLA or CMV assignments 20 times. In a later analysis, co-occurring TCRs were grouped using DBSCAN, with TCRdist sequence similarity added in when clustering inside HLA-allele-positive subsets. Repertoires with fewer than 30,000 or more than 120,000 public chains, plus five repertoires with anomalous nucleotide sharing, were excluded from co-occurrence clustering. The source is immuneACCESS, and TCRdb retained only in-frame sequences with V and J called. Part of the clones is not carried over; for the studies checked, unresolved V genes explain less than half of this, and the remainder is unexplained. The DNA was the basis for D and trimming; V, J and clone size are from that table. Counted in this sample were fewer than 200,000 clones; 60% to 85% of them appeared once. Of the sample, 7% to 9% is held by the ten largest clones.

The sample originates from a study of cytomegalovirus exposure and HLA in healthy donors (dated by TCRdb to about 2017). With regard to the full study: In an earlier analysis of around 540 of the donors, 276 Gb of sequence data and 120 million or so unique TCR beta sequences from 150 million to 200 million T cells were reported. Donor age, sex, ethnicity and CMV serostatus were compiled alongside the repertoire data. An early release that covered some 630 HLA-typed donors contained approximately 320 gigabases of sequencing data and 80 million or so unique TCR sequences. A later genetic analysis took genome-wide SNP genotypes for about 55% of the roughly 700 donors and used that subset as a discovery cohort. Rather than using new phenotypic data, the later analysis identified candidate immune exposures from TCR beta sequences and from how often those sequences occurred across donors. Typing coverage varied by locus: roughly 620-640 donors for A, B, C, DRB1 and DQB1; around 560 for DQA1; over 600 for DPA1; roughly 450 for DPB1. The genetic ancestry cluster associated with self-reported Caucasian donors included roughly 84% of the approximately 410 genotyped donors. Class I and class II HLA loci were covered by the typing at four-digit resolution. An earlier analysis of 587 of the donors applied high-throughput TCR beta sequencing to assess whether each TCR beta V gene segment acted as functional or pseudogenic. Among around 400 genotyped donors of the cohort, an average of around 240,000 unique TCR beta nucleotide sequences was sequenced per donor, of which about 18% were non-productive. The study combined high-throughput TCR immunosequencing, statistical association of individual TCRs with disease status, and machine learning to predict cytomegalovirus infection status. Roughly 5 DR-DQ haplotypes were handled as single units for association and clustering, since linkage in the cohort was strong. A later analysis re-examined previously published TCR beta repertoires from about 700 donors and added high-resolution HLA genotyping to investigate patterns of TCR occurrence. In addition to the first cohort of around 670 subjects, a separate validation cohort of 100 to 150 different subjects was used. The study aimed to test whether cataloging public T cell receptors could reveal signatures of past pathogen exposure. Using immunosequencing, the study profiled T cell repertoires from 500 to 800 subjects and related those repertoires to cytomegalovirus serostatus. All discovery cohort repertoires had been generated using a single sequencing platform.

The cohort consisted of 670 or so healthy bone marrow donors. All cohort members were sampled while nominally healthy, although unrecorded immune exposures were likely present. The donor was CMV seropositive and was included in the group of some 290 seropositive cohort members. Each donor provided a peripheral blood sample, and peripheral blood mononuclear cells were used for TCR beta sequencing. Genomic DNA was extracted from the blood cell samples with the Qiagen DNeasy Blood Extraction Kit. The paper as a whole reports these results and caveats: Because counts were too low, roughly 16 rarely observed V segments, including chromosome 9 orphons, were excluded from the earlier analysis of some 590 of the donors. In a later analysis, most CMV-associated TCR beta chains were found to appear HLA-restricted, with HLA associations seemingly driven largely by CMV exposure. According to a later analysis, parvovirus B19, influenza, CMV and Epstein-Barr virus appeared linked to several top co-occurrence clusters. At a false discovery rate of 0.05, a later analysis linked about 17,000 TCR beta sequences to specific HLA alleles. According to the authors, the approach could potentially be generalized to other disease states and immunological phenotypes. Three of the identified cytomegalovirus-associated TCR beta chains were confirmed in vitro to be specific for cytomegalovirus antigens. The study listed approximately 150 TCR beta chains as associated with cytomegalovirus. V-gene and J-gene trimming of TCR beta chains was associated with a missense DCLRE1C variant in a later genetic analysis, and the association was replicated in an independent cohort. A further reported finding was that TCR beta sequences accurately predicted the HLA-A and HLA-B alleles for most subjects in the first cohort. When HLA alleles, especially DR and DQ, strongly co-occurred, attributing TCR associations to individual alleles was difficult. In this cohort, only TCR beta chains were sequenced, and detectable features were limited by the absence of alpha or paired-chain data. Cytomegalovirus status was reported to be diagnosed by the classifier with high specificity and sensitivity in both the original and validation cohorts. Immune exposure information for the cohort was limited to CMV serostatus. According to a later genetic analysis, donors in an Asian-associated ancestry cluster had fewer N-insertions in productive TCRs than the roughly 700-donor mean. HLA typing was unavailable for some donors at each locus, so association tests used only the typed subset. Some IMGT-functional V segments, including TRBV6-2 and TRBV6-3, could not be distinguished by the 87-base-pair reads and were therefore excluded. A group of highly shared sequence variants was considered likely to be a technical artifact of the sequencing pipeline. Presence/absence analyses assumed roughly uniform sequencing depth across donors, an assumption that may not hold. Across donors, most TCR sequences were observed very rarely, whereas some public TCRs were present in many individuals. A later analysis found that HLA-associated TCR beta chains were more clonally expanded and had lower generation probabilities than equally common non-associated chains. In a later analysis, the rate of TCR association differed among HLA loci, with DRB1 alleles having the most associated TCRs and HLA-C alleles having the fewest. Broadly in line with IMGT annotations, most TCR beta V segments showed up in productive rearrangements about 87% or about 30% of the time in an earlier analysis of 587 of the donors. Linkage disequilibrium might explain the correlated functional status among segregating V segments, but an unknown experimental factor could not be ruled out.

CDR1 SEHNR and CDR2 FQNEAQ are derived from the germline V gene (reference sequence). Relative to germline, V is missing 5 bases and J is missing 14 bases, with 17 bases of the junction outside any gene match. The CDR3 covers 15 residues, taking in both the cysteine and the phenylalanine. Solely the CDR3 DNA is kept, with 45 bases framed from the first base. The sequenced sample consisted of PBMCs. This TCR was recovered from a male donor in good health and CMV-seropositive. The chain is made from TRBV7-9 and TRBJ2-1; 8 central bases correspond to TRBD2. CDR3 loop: CASSPRGAGADLEFF. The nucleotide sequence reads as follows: TGTGCCAGCAGCCCCCGAGGAGCGGGGGCTGACCTGGAGTTCTTC.